These T cell receptor beta chains were read from a single sample in a study of T cells and Merkel cell carcinoma outcomes. The method was immunoSEQ multiplex PCR; TCRdb's version includes in-frame clones alone and lacks a portion of them. The table has some 19,000 clones, approximately 80% seen once. The sample comprised tumor tissue from Merkel cell carcinoma. The source of these receptors is a human donor with Merkel cell carcinoma. Each CDR3 is given with its conserved first and last residue. The D gene is left open where the match is weak. A clone size is listed for some rows: how often the clone was seen (once, few, many), or a class if it is expanded.

TRBJ2-7	TRBD2	TRBV4-1	.	TGCGCCAGCAGCTACTTGGGCGGGGGTACGCAACTCTACGAGCAGTACTTC	CASSYLGGGTQLYEQYF
TRBJ1-2	.	TRBV9	.	TGTGCCAGCAGCGTAGACGGCAGGGACAACTATGGCTACACCTTC	CASSVDGRDNYGYTF
TRBJ1-1	TRBD1	TRBV14	few	TGTGCCAGCAGCCTCCAGACAGGGGGAACTGAAGCTTTCTTT	CASSLQTGGTEAFF
TRBJ2-3	.	TRBV9	.	TGTGCCAGCAGCCCCTTCACAGATACGCAGTATTTT	CASSPFTDTQYF
TRBJ1-1	TRBD1	TRBV11-1	.	TGTGCCAGCAGCTTCGACAGGGGAACCGAAGCTTTCTTT	CASSFDRGTEAFF
TRBJ2-3	TRBD2	TRBV2	.	TGTGCTAGCAGTGAAGCGCACAGGCTAGCGGGAGAACAAGATACGCAGTATTTT	CASSEAHRLAGEQDTQYF
TRBJ2-6	.	TRBV6-5	.	TGTGCCAGCAGTTCAACTGCGCCGGGGGGGGCCAACGTCCTGACTTTC	CASSSTAPGGANVLTF
TRBJ2-1	.	TRBV29-1	.	TGCAGCGTTGTTGTGACTAGAGCATTTTTTGAGCAGTTCTTC	CSVVVTRAFFEQFF
TRBJ2-3	.	TRBV5-1	.	TGCGCCAGCAGCTTTGGGGGGGCCGCAGATACGCAGTATTTT	CASSFGGAADTQYF
TRBJ1-2	.	TRBV4-1	.	TGCGCCAGCAGCCCTCGGCCAGCCTCGCCGAGGAATGGCTACACCTTC	CASSPRPASPRNGYTF
TRBJ1-1	.	TRBV7-9	.	TGTGCCAGCAGCAGGGGGGTTTTGACTGAAGCTTTCTTT	CASSRGVLTEAFF
TRBJ1-5	.	TRBV9	.	TGTGCCAGCAGCGTAGGTCAGGGTAACGGCCAGCCCCAGCATTTT	CASSVGQGNGQPQHF
TRBJ2-3	.	TRBV6-5	.	TGTGCCAGCAGTTACCTAGATACGCAGTATTTT	CASSYLDTQYF
TRBJ1-1	.	TRBV9	.	TGTGCCAGCAGCGTAGAAGGCACGGTGAACACTGAAGCTTTCTTT	CASSVEGTVNTEAFF
TRBJ1-1	.	TRBV30	.	TGTGCCTGGAGTGTAAGCGGGAGCACTGAAGCTTTCTTT	CAWSVSGSTEAFF
TRBJ2-5	.	TRBV19	.	TGTGCCACAAAGGGGGACTACCACAAACAGTACTTC	CATKGDYHKQYF
TRBJ1-1	.	TRBV13	.	TGTGCCAGCAGCAAACTCGCAGTTACTGGGACTGAAGCTTTCTTT	CASSKLAVTGTEAFF
TRBJ2-7	.	TRBV25-1	.	TGTGCCAGCAGTGGACCCTACGAGCAGTACTTC	CASSGPYEQYF
TRBJ2-7	.	TRBV15	.	TGTGCCACCAGCAGAGGTCCCAGGCCACGCTACGAGCAGTACTTC	CATSRGPRPRYEQYF
TRBJ2-7	TRBD1	TRBV5-1	once	TGCGCCAGCAGCTCGTCCGGGACAGGGGTCCTCGAGCAGTACTTC	CASSSSGTGVLEQYF
TRBJ2-3	TRBD2	TRBV6-5	.	TGTGCCAGCGGGCTAGCGGGAGGTACGCAGTATTTT	CASGLAGGTQYF
TRBJ1-2	TRBD1	TRBV19	.	TGTGCCAGTAGTATTACGGGGACAGTCTATGGCTACACCTTC	CASSITGTVYGYTF
TRBJ1-1	TRBD1	TRBV28	once	TGTGCCAGCAGCCTCTACAGGGGACCCACTGAAGCTTTCTTT	CASSLYRGPTEAFF
TRBJ1-1	.	TRBV18	.	TGTGCCAGCTCACAGGGGATGGACGGTACTGAAGCTTTCTTT	CASSQGMDGTEAFF
TRBJ1-1	.	TRBV18	once	TGTGCCAGCTCAAAGGACAGCATGAACACTGAAGCTTTCTTT	CASSKDSMNTEAFF
TRBJ2-1	.	TRBV9	.	TGTGCCAGCAGCGTCTTGGACTCTCCCGAGCAGTTCTTC	CASSVLDSPEQFF
TRBJ2-7	.	TRBV27	.	TGTGCCAGCAGTTTGTTGGGCGGAGGACCCTACGAGCAGTACTTC	CASSLLGGGPYEQYF
TRBJ1-1	.	TRBV14	.	TGTGCCAGCAGCCGCCATCGCAGGGAGGTTTTGAACACTGAAGCTTTCTTT	CASSRHRREVLNTEAFF
TRBJ1-1	.	TRBV11-3	once	TGTGCCAGCAGCTTAGAGTGGAAGACTGAAGCTTTCTTT	CASSLEWKTEAFF
TRBJ2-2	.	TRBV13	.	TGTGCCAGCAGCTTCGCCGTAGGCACCGGGGAGCTGTTTTTT	CASSFAVGTGELFF
TRBJ1-2	.	TRBV5-5	.	TGTGCCAGCAGCTGGAGGGACCTCACTGTTGGCTACACCTTC	CASSWRDLTVGYTF
TRBJ1-3	.	TRBV13	.	TGTGCCAGCAGCCCCGGTGGGCAGGGACCGTGGGGAAACACCATATATTTT	CASSPGGQGPWGNTIYF
TRBJ2-5	.	TRBV27	.	TGTGCCAGCAGTTTCTCGGCAGGATCGTTTTCAGAGACCCAGTACTTC	CASSFSAGSFSETQYF
TRBJ1-1	.	TRBV4-2	.	TGTGCCAGCAGCGAGAGGGGCGGAGGCACTGAAGCTTTCTTT	CASSERGGGTEAFF
TRBJ1-5	.	TRBV6-8	once	TGTGCCAGCACTTCTCCTCGGGACGGCATAGGAGGCAATCAGCCCCAGCATTTT	CASTSPRDGIGGNQPQHF
TRBJ2-1	TRBD2	TRBV9	medium-sized	TGTGCCAGCAGCCGGGAGGGGCGTACCTACAATGAGCAGTTCTTC	CASSREGRTYNEQFF
TRBJ2-7	.	TRBV18	.	TGTGCCAGCTCCCCTCTCCCTTCGGACGAGCAGTACTTC	CASSPLPSDEQYF
TRBJ2-6	TRBD1	TRBV2	.	TGTGCCAGCAGTGGGGACAGTGCTGGGGCCAACGTCCTGACTTTC	CASSGDSAGANVLTF
TRBJ2-7	TRBD1	TRBV11-3	.	TGTGCCAGCAGCTTTGGGACAGGTACCTACGAGCAGTACTTC	CASSFGTGTYEQYF
TRBJ1-6	.	TRBV7-9	.	TGTGCCAGCAGCTTCGATTATTCACCCCTCCACTTT	CASSFDYSPLHF
TRBJ2-5	.	TRBV11-3	few	TGTGCCAGCAGCTTAGGATTAAGGGGGGTCGAGACCCAGTACTTC	CASSLGLRGVETQYF
TRBJ2-4	.	TRBV9	large	TGTGCCAGCAGCGCGTCCCCGGACGGGCAATATGAGTACTTC	CASSASPDGQYEYF
TRBJ1-2	.	TRBV5-1	.	TGCGCCAGCGGATCGTGGAGGGCTCCGGAGGGCTACACCTTC	CASGSWRAPEGYTF
TRBJ2-7	.	TRBV7-9	.	TGTGCCAGCAGCCCCCCTAGGGTTTACGAGCAGTACTTC	CASSPPRVYEQYF
TRBJ2-5	.	TRBV7-9	.	TGTGCCAGCAGGGGACCCGAGTACCAAGAGACCCAGTACTTC	CASRGPEYQETQYF
TRBJ2-7	.	TRBV7-9	.	TGTGCCAGCAGCGGCGTATCCGAGCAGTACTTC	CASSGVSEQYF
TRBJ2-7	.	TRBV19	.	TGTGCCAGTGGCCGGGGCTCCTACGAGCAGTACTTC	CASGRGSYEQYF
TRBJ2-7	.	TRBV5-1	.	TGCGCCAGCAGCTTGGGTCGGTTATCCCGAGTGTACGAGCAGTACTTC	CASSLGRLSRVYEQYF
TRBJ2-4	.	TRBV9	.	.	CASSVAPGSALYF
TRBJ1-5	.	TRBV6-1	.	TGTGCCAGCAGTGATCACGGGTCGGTAAGCAATCAGCCCCAGCATTTT	CASSDHGSVSNQPQHF
TRBJ1-1	TRBD1	TRBV4-1	few	TGCGCCAGCAGCTACCGACAGGGTGGCACTGAAGCTTTCTTT	CASSYRQGGTEAFF
TRBJ1-2	.	TRBV28	.	TGTGCCAGCAGTCCCGGTTCCTTAGCCTACACCTTC	CASSPGSLAYTF
TRBJ2-2	.	TRBV5-1	.	TGCGCCAGCAGCCCACGCCGGGCAGGCACCGGGGAGCTGTTTTTT	CASSPRRAGTGELFF
TRBJ1-6	.	TRBV5-8	.	TGTGCGTCACCCCAGGGGCCCGTGAATTCACCCCTCCACTTT	CASPQGPVNSPLHF
TRBJ2-1	TRBD2	TRBV18	.	TGTGCCAGCTCCAATTTGGCGGGGGAATACAATGAGCAGTTCTTC	CASSNLAGEYNEQFF